The subject of this entry is one TCR beta chain. The antigen is unknown. TCRdb recomputed calls from the reads with MiXCR, one row per CDR3 protein. Among some 400,000 distinct CDR3 sequences listed, under 40% were seen once. The V end lost 0 bases, the J end lost 2 bases, and 14 bases lay between the germline ends. CDR3 length: 16 residues. Germline values: CDR1 SGHRS, CDR2 YFSETQ. This record belongs to a study of T cell repertoires in cytomegalovirus infection. Study-wide context: Evidence of both CMV infection and a matching HLA type came from public TCR beta signatures.

The study's findings and limits: People with CMV and the relevant HLA were identified by cumulative public TCR beta family frequency. CMV-specific TCR beta clonotypes restricted by HLA-C dominated the ex vivo response.

V usage is TRBV5-1 and J usage is TRBJ2-5; D might be TRBD1 (5 bases). This clonotype originated in a human donor in good health (CMV status not recorded). Some clones in this sample may be carry-over from other donors' samples. Material for sequencing was PBMCs. The CDR3 here is CASSLGSFGQQETQYF. CDR3 DNA sequence: TGCGCCAGCAGCTTGGGGTCATTTGGACAACAAGAGACCCAGTACTTC. The complete variable domain, with remaining parts taken from reference TRBV5-1 and TRBJ2-5, reads KAGVTQTPRYLIKTRGQQVTLSCSPISGHRSVSWYQQTPGQGLQFLFEYFSETQRNKGNFPGRFSGRQFSNSRSEMNVSTLELGDSALYLCASSLGSFGQQETQYFGPGTRLLVL.